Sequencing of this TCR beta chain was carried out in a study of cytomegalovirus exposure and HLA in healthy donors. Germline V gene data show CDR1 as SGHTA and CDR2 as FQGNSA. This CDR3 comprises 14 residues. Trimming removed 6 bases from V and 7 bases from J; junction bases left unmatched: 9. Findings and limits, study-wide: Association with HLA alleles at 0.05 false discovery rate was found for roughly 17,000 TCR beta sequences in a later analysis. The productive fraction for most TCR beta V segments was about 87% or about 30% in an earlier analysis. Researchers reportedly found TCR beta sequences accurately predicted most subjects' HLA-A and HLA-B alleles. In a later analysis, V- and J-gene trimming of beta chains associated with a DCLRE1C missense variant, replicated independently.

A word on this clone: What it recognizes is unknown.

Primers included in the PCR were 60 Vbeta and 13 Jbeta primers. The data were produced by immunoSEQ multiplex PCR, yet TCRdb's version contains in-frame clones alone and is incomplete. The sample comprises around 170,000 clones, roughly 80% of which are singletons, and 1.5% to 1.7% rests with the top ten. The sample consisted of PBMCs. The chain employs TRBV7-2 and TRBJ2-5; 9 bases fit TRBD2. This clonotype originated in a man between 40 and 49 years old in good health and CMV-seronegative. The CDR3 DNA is TGTGCCAGCAGGGGCGGGGGGGAGCGTCTGACCCAGTACTTC. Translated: CASRGGGERLTQYF. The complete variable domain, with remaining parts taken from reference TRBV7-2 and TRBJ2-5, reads GAGVSQSPSNKVTEKGKDVELRCDPISGHTALYWYRQSLGQGLEFLIYFQGNSAPDKSGLPSDRFSAERTGGSVSTLTIQRTQQEDSAVYLCASRGGGERLTQYFGPGTRLLVL.